The count of the clone carrying this T cell receptor beta chain is one. Its antigen is unidentified. The sample comes from a study of cytomegalovirus exposure and HLA in healthy donors. Overall study: A later analysis reported the 130 or so validation repertoires used the same platform as the roughly 700 first-cohort repertoires. Study-wide findings and caveats: Diagnosis of cytomegalovirus status made by the classifier reportedly showed high specificity and sensitivity.

Data came from immunoSEQ multiplex PCR; TCRdb stores just in-frame clones and leaves some out. The profile shows about 130,000 clones, about 96% of them singletons. Trimming took 5 bases from V and 5 from J; bases not matched to a gene: 13. Per the germline V gene, CDR1 is SGHTA and CDR2 is FQGNSA. The CDR3 is 16 residues long. The clonotype was recovered from a young man in good health and CMV-seronegative. This chain uses TRBV7-2 with TRBJ2-7; 9 positions agree with TRBD1. Sequencing was done on a sample of PBMCs. The CDR3 bases are TGTGCCAGCAGCCGACAGGGGGGTCTCGCTAGGAACGAGCAGTACTTC. This codes for CASSRQGGLARNEQYF.